This TCR beta chain emerged from a study of T-cell memory formation after mild COVID-19. Study-level results: Nothing showed for sure that second-wave clones peaking on day 37 were SARS-CoV-2 specific. CD4+ contracting clones were found mainly in CM and EM, and CD8+ ones in EMRA.

TCRdb reprocessed the 5' RACE reads via MiXCR and lists one record per CDR3 protein. The repertoire holds 400,000 to 500,000 distinct CDR3 sequences, with less than 25% as singletons. This clonotype showed up just a few times. The antigen is undetermined. Germline V lookup: CDR1 MGHRA, CDR2 YSYEKL. CDR3 length: 15 residues. The ends were cut back, 3 bases at V and 3 bases at J, with 14 bases in the middle. Input material: PBMCs or a T cell subset sorted from them (not recorded which). This clonotype was sampled from an adult woman who had mild COVID-19 (a few samples of this study predate the infection). Cell type and time point are not known. This chain uses TRBV4-1 with TRBJ1-1; D call uncertain. The CDR3 is CASSQVDGGYTEAFF. CDR3 nucleotide sequence: TGCGCCAGCAGCCAGGTCGACGGAGGTTACACTGAAGCTTTCTTT.